This record covers a single T cell receptor beta chain. The data originate from a study of cytomegalovirus exposure and HLA in healthy donors. CDR1 and CDR2 from the germline V gene are SGHAT and FQNNGV. CDR3 length: 17 residues. V shed 4 bases and J shed 3 bases, with 19 bases lying between them. Vbeta (60) and Jbeta (13) primers were used in the PCR. Method: immunoSEQ multiplex PCR; TCRdb's copy keeps in-frame clones and lacks some. The sample has 180,000 or so clones; 70% to 90% are singletons. This TCR derives from a young woman in good health and CMV-seronegative. Sequences were obtained from PBMCs. The chain has TRBV11-2 and TRBJ2-1; D perhaps matches TRBD2 (6 bases). For the CDR3, the DNA is TGTGCCAGCAGCTCGAGATCCCCCGGGAGCCACTACAATGAGCAGTTCTTC. The encoded protein is CASSSRSPGSHYNEQFF.